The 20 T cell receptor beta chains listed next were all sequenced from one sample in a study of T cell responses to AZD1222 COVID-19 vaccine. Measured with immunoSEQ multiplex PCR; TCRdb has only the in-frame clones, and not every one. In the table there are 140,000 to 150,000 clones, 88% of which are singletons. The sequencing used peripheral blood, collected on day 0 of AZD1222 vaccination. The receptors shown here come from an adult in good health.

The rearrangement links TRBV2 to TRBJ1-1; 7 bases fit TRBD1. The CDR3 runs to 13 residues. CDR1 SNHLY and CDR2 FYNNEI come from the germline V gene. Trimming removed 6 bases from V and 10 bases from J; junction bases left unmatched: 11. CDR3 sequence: CASRDRTKSGAFF. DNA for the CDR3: TGTGCCAGCAGGGACAGGACCAAAAGCGGAGCTTTCTTT. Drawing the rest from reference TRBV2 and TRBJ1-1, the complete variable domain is EPEVTQTPSHQVTQMGQEVILRCVPISNHLYFYWYRQILGQKVEFLVSFYNNEISEKSEIFDDQFSVERPDGSNFTLKIRSTKLEDSAMYFCASRDRTKSGAFFGQGTRLTVV.

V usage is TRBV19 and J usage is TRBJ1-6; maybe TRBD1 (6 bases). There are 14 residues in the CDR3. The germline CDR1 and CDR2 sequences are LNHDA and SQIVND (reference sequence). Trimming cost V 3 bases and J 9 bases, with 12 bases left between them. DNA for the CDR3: TGTGCCAGTAGTATGGCAGGGGCGGGTTCACCCCTCCACTTT. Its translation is CASSMAGAGSPLHF.

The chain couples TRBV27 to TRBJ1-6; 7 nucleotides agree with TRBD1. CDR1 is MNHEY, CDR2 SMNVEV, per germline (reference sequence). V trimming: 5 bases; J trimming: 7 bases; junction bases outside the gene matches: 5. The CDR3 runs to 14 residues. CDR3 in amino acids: CASSKGQYNSPLHF. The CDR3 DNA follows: TGTGCCAGCAGTAAGGGACAGTACAATTCACCCCTCCACTTT.

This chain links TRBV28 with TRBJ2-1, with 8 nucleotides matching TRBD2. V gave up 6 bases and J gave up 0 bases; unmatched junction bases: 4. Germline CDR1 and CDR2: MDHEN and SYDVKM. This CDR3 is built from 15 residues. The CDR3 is CASRRSGGSYNEQFF. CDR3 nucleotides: TGTGCCAGCAGACGGAGCGGGGGCTCCTACAATGAGCAGTTCTTC.

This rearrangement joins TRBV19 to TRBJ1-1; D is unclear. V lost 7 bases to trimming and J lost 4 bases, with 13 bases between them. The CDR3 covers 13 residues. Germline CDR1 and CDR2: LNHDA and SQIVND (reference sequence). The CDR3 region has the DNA TGTGCCAGTACGCGTCGGGAATTCACTGAAGCTTTCTTT. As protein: CASTRREFTEAFF.

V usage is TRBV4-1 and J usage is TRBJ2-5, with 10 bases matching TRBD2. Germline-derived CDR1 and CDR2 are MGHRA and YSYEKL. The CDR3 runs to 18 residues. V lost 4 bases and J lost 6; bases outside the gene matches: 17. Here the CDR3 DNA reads TGCGCCAGCAGCCGTGATGCTAGCGGGGGCAAGGGCGGCAAGACCCAGTACTTC. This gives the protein CASSRDASGGKGGKTQYF.

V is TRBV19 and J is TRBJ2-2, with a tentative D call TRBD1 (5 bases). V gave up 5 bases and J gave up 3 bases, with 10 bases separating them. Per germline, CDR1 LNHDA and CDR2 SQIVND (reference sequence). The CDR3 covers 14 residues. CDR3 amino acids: CASSLAGYTGELFF. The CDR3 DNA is TGTGCCAGTAGTCTGGCAGGGTACACCGGGGAGCTGTTTTTT.

CDR3 DNA: TGTGCCAGCAGCCGTCAGGAGAACACTGAAGCTTTCTTT. Protein sequence: CASSRQENTEAFF. This chain connects TRBV7-2 to TRBJ1-1; D gene ambiguous. The V end was cut by 5 bases, the J end by 1 base, with 8 bases between. Germline CDR1 SGHTA, CDR2 FQGNSA. The CDR3 is made up of 13 amino acids.

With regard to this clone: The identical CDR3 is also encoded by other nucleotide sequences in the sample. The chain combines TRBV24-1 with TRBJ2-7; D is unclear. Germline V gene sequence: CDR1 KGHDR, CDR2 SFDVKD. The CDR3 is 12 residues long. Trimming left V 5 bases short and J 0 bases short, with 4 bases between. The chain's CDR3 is CATSGGSYEQYF. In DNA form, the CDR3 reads TGTGCCACCAGTGGGGGCTCCTACGAGCAGTACTTC.

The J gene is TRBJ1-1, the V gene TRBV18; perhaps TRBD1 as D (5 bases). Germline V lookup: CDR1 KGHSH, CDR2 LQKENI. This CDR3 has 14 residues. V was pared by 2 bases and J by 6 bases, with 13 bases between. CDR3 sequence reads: CASSPGRGKSEAFF. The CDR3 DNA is TGTGCCAGCTCACCAGGGCGGGGGAAATCTGAAGCTTTCTTT.

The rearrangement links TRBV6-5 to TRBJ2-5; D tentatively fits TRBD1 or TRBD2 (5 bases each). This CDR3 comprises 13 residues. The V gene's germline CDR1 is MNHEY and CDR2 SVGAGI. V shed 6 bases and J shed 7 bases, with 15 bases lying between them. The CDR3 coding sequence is TGTGCCAGCAGGCTCGGGACCCTAGGGACCCAGTACTTC. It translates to CASRLGTLGTQYF.

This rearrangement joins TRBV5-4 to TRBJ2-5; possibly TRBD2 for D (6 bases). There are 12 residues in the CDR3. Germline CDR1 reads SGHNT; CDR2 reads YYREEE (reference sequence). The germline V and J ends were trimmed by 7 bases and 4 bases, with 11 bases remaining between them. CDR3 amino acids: CASASGVETQYF. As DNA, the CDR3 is TGTGCCAGCGCGTCGGGGGTAGAGACCCAGTACTTC.

The CDR3 protein is CAISEGQSWSSYGYTF. In nucleotides, the CDR3 is TGTGCCATCAGTGAGGGCCAGAGCTGGTCTAGCTATGGCTACACCTTC. The chain links TRBV10-3 to TRBJ1-2, with D hard to call. The germline gives CDR1 ENHRY, CDR2 SYGVKD. V lost 2 bases to trimming and J lost 4 bases, with 17 bases between them. The CDR3 contains 16 residues.

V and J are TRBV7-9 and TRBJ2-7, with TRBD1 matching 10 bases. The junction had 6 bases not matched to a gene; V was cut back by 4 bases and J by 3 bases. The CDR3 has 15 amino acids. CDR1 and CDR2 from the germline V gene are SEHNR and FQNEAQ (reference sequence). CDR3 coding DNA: TGTGCCAGCAGCTGGCCGGGACAGGGGCTCTACGAGCAGTACTTC. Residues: CASSWPGQGLYEQYF.

The CDR3 here is CASSQDFSGGGANVLTF. The CDR3 DNA sequence: TGTGCCAGCAGCCAAGATTTTTCAGGGGGTGGGGCCAACGTCCTGACTTTC. The V and J genes are TRBV3-1 (or the pseudogene TRBV3-2) and TRBJ2-6; 7 nucleotides agree with TRBD1. Germline V gene sequence: CDR1 LGHDT, CDR2 YNNKEL (reference sequence). V trimming: 0 bases; J trimming: 3 bases; junction bases outside the gene matches: 5. The CDR3 totals 17 residues.

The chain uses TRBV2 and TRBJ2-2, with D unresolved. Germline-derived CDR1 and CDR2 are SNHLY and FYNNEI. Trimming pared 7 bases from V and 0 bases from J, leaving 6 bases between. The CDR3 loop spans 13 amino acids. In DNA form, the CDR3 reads TGTGCCAGCAATAAAGCGAACACCGGGGAGCTGTTTTTT. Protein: CASNKANTGELFF. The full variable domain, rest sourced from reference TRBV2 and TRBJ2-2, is EPEVTQTPSHQVTQMGQEVILRCVPISNHLYFYWYRQILGQKVEFLVSFYNNEISEKSEIFDDQFSVERPDGSNFTLKIRSTKLEDSAMYFCASNKANTGELFFGEGSRLTVL.

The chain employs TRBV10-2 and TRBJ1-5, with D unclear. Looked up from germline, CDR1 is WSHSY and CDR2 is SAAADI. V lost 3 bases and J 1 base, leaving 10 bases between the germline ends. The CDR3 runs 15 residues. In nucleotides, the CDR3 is TGCGCCAGCAGTGAAGAGGGATGGAGCAATCAGCCCCAGCATTTT. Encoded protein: CASSEEGWSNQPQHF.

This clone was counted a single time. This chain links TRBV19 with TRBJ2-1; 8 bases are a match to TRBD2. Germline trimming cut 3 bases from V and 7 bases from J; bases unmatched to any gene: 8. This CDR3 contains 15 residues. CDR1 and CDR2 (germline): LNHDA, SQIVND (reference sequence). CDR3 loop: CASSMGLVEWNEQFF. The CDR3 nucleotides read TGTGCCAGTAGTATGGGACTAGTTGAATGGAATGAGCAGTTCTTC.

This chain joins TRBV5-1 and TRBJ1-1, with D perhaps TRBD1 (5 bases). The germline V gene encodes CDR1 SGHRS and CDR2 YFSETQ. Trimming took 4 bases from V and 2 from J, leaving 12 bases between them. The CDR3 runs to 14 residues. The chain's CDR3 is CASSDRDRNTEAFF. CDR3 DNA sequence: TGCGCCAGCAGCGACCGGGACCGAAACACTGAAGCTTTCTTT.

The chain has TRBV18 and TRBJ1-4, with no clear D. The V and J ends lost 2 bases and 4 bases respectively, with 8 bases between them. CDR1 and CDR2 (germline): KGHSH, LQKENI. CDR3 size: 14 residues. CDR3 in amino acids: CASSPETVNEKLFF. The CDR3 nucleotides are TGTGCCAGCTCACCAGAGACGGTTAATGAAAAACTGTTTTTT.